The 32 T cell receptor beta chains presented below share a single source sample, sequenced in a study of graft-versus-host responses after intestinal transplantation (dated by TCRdb to the early 2020s). Preparation of the library involved the immunoSEQ multiplex PCR assay. TCRdb took this table from immuneACCESS and kept in-frame rearrangements with V and J called. Such tables lack part of the clones; where checked against another copy, unresolved V genes explain under half of the gap, and the rest is unexplained. A total of approximately 26,000 clones appear in this sample, 70% to 90% of them only once. The ten largest clones take up 1% to 1.3% of the sample. The sequencing here drew on PBMCs, taken approximately four weeks after intestinal transplant. The receptors originated from a human patient who received an intestinal transplant, so some T cells may come from the graft donor.

This chain connects TRBV30 to TRBJ2-7; a weak D match, TRBD1 (6 bases). Germline V lookup: CDR1 GTSNPN, CDR2 SVGIG (reference sequence). The CDR3 spans 17 residues. V lost 0 bases and J lost 5, with 23 bases in between. CDR3 DNA sequence: TGTGCCTGGAGTGTACGTCTATCTCGACAGGAGCTTGACGAGCAGTACTTC. This translates into CAWSVRLSRQELDEQYF.

The chain has TRBV7-3 and TRBJ2-2; possibly TRBD2 for D (6 bases). Trimming took 5 bases from V and 4 from J, leaving 17 bases between them. The CDR3 covers 16 residues. Germline V lookup: CDR1 SGHTA, CDR2 FQGTGA. CDR3 in DNA: TGTGCCAGCAGCCTAGGACCCGGGGGAGGCACCGGGGAGCTGTTTTTT. Amino acids: CASSLGPGGGTGELFF.

V and J are TRBV7-3 and TRBJ2-1; a possible D gene is TRBD1 (5 bases). Per germline, CDR1 SGHTA and CDR2 FQGTGA. The CDR3 totals 15 residues. Trimming pared 4 bases from V and 8 bases from J, leaving 18 bases between. The CDR3, as DNA: TGTGCCAGCAGCTGGAATCATGCAGGGAATTATGAGCAGTTCTTC. Encoded protein: CASSWNHAGNYEQFF.

The J gene is TRBJ2-2, the V gene TRBV11-3, with D unresolved. The CDR3 is 14 residues long. Deletions cut 0 bases from V and 4 bases from J, with 6 bases between. CDR1 is SGHNT and CDR2 is YENEEA in the germline V gene. CDR3 sequence reads: CASSLDGVTGELFF. The CDR3 bases are TGTGCCAGCAGCTTAGATGGGGTCACCGGGGAGCTGTTTTTT.

The rearrangement uses TRBV11-3 and TRBJ2-5; 12 nucleotides agree with TRBD2. CDR1 and CDR2 (germline): SGHNT, YENEEA. This CDR3 is built from 19 residues. The J segment lost 2 bases and the V segment lost 3 bases, leaving 13 bases of the junction unmatched. CDR3 region: CASSLGDRLAGAHQETQYF. CDR3 bases: TGTGCCAGCAGCTTGGGGGACCGACTAGCGGGGGCCCATCAAGAGACCCAGTACTTC. Variable domain in full (rest from reference TRBV11-3 and TRBJ2-5): EAGVVQSPRYKIIEKKQPVAFWCNPISGHNTLYWYLQNLGQGPELLIRYENEEAVDDSQLPKDRFSAERLKGVDSTLKIQPAELGDSAVYLCASSLGDRLAGAHQETQYFGPGTRLLVL.

The V call is TRBV9, the J call TRBJ2-5; TRBD2 is a possible D gene (6 bases). The CDR3 covers 14 residues. Looked up from germline, CDR1 is SGDLS and CDR2 is YYNGEE. Trimming took 1 base from V and 2 from J, leaving 9 bases between them. The CDR3 here is CASSVFAGQETQYF. As DNA, the CDR3 is TGTGCCAGCAGCGTATTCGCGGGACAAGAGACCCAGTACTTC.

This chain connects TRBV6-5 to TRBJ1-2; D is unclear. The V gene lost 0 bases and the J gene lost 4 bases, with 9 bases spanning the gap. The germline V gene has CDR1 MNHEY and CDR2 SVGAGI. The CDR3 runs to 14 residues. In DNA, the CDR3 is TGTGCCAGCAGTTACTCGTTTCCAGGCTATGGCTACACCTTC. It translates to CASSYSFPGYGYTF.

V gene TRBV7-3 combines with J gene TRBJ2-3; D is perhaps TRBD2 (5 bases). The germline V and J ends were trimmed by 1 base and 4 bases, with 9 bases remaining between them. CDR3 length equals 14 residues. The V gene's germline CDR1 is SGHTA and CDR2 FQGTGA. The CDR3 spells CASSLNGSPDTQYF. For the CDR3, the DNA is TGTGCCAGCAGCTTAAATGGGAGCCCAGATACGCAGTATTTT.

This rearrangement joins TRBV6-1 to TRBJ1-2, with unresolved D. Germline V gene data show CDR1 as MNHNS and CDR2 as SASEGT. The CDR3 is 17 amino acids. V was cut by 2 bases and J by 4 bases, with 20 bases left in between. The CDR3 DNA sequence: TGTGCCAGCAGTGAAAAGGCGAAATGTAGAAAGACCTATGGCTACACCTTC. Translated: CASSEKAKCRKTYGYTF.

The rearrangement links TRBV19 to TRBJ2-6; 7 bases line up with TRBD1. Trimming removed 3 bases from V and 4 bases from J; junction bases left unmatched: 9. Germline V lookup: CDR1 LNHDA, CDR2 SQIVND (reference sequence). The CDR3 spans 17 residues. The CDR3 reads CASSMGVTGAGANVLTF. CDR3 coding DNA: TGTGCCAGTAGTATGGGGGTCACAGGGGCCGGGGCCAACGTCCTGACTTTC.

V is TRBV19 and J is TRBJ2-2; tentative D call: TRBD2 (7 bases). The CDR3 has 17 residues. The V end lost 5 bases, the J end lost 1 base, and 17 bases lay between the germline ends. In germline, CDR1 is LNHDA, CDR2 SQIVND (reference sequence). As DNA, the CDR3 is TGTGCCAGTAGTCCTACAGGGAGGGCCCTGAACACCGGGGAGCTGTTTTTT. Translation gives CASSPTGRALNTGELFF.

The chain has TRBV6-5 and TRBJ2-6; D is ambiguous. Germline lookup yields CDR1 MNHEY and CDR2 SVGAGI. The CDR3 has 15 residues. V shed 5 bases and J shed 0 bases, with 8 bases lying between them. In DNA, the CDR3 is TGTGCCAGCAGTCACACAGTCTCTGGGGCCAACGTCCTGACTTTC. Amino acid sequence: CASSHTVSGANVLTF.

This chain links TRBV5-4 with TRBJ2-4; TRBD2 aligns across 9 bases. The CDR3 totals 15 residues. With 0 bases clipped from V and 7 bases from J, the junction kept 5 bases outside the gene matches. CDR1 and CDR2 (germline): SGHNT, YYREEE (reference sequence). This CDR3 is CASSLERAGGNIQYF. The DNA for the CDR3 is TGTGCCAGCAGCTTGGAAAGGGCGGGGGGGAACATTCAGTACTTC.

Turning to this clone: Compared with germline, one end of the junction differs, possibly owing to a read error. The rearrangement uses TRBV9 and TRBJ1-1; D perhaps matches TRBD1 (5 bases). There are 15 residues in the CDR3. Germline V gene sequence: CDR1 SGDLS, CDR2 YYNGEE. The CDR3 DNA reads as TGTGCCGGCAGCTCGGGCCCCATTCAGGGCGCTGAAGCTTTCTTT. Its protein product is CAGSSGPIQGAEAFF.

The V call is TRBV19, the J call TRBJ1-5; D possibly corresponds to TRBD1 (5 bases). Germline-derived CDR1 and CDR2 are LNHDA and SQIVND (reference sequence). This CDR3 has 13 residues. V gave up 5 bases and J gave up 4 bases, with 9 bases separating them. CDR3 region: CASSWDANQPQHF. The CDR3, as DNA: TGTGCCAGTAGTTGGGACGCTAATCAGCCCCAGCATTTT.

The chain couples TRBV20-1 to TRBJ2-7; no reliable D call. The ends were cut back, 2 bases at V and 3 bases at J, with 5 bases in the middle. The length of the CDR3 is 11 residues. CDR1 DFQATT and CDR2 SNEGSKA come from the germline V gene (reference sequence). The CDR3 here is CSARYSYEQYF. CDR3 bases: TGCAGTGCTAGATACAGCTACGAGCAGTACTTC.

The chain recombines TRBV7-9 with TRBJ1-1; TRBD1 might be the D (6 bases). The CDR3 totals 15 residues. Germline V gives CDR1 SEHNR, CDR2 FQNEAQ (reference sequence). The germline V and J ends were trimmed by 6 bases and 0 bases, with 14 bases remaining between them. The CDR3 nucleotides are TGTGCCAGCAGTCGAACAGGGAATATGAACACTGAAGCTTTCTTT. This codes for CASSRTGNMNTEAFF.

This clone appeared a single time. The J gene is TRBJ2-3, the V gene TRBV13; D not certain. V lost 2 bases to trimming and J lost 0 bases, with 9 bases between them. Germline CDR1 reads PRHDT; CDR2 reads FYEKMQ (reference sequence). The length of the CDR3 is 15 residues. CDR3 amino acids: CASSLSLGSTDTQYF. The DNA of the CDR3 is TGTGCCAGCAGCTTAAGTTTGGGGAGCACAGATACGCAGTATTTT.

V and J are TRBV2 and TRBJ2-6; tentatively, D is TRBD1 (5 bases). The V end was cut by 7 bases, the J end by 0 bases, with 13 bases between. Germline lookup yields CDR1 SNHLY and CDR2 FYNNEI. This CDR3 is 16 amino acids long. CDR3 bases: TGTGCCAGCATAAGGGGCGCCCCCTCTGGGGCCAACGTCCTGACTTTC. It yields the protein CASIRGAPSGANVLTF.

The chain links TRBV27 to TRBJ2-2; maybe TRBD1 (5 bases). V was pared by 1 base and J by 1 base, with 7 bases between. This CDR3 is built from 15 residues. Germline-derived CDR1 and CDR2 are MNHEY and SMNVEV (reference sequence). As DNA, the CDR3 is TGTGCCAGCAGTTTATTAACAGGGAACACCGGGGAGCTGTTTTTT. Its protein product is CASSLLTGNTGELFF.

The count of this clone is one. The genes are TRBV6-6 and TRBJ2-7, with a tentative D call TRBD2 (6 bases). The germline V gene has CDR1 MNHNY and CDR2 SVGAGI (reference sequence). With 8 bases removed from V and 0 bases from J, the gap between germline ends came to 14 bases. CDR3 length equals 14 residues. The CDR3 region has the DNA TGTGCCAGCGGGGGGATTGAAGCCTCCTACGAGCAGTACTTC. Translation: CASGGIEASYEQYF.

This clone was recorded a few times. The CDR3 sequence: CASSMGAGWQYF. Written as DNA, the CDR3 is TGTGCCAGTAGTATGGGGGCAGGGTGGCAGTACTTC. This chain connects TRBV19 to TRBJ2-5; possible D gene TRBD1, 6 bases. V lost 3 bases, J lost 11 bases, and 13 bases lay in between. CDR1 is LNHDA and CDR2 is SQIVND in the germline V gene (reference sequence). There are 12 residues in the CDR3.

This clone has a handful of counts. The V call is TRBV10-2, the J call TRBJ2-5; 7 bases fit TRBD2. Germline V gives CDR1 WSHSY, CDR2 SAAADI. The junction had 5 bases not matched to a gene; V was cut back by 5 bases and J by 2 bases. There are 14 residues in the CDR3. The CDR3 DNA follows: TGCGCCAGCAGTCATACGGGGGGTCAAGAGACCCAGTACTTC. This gives the protein CASSHTGGQETQYF.

This chain uses TRBV7-9 with TRBJ2-7; 11 nucleotides line up with TRBD2. This CDR3 region has 15 residues. V gave up 4 bases and J gave up 2 bases; unmatched junction bases: 4. The V gene's germline CDR1 is SEHNR and CDR2 FQNEAQ (reference sequence). This CDR3 reads CASSWPGLAAYEQYF. In DNA, the CDR3 is TGTGCCAGCAGCTGGCCGGGACTAGCGGCCTACGAGCAGTACTTC.

The chain recombines TRBV9 with TRBJ2-3; D unresolved. Germline CDR1 SGDLS, CDR2 YYNGEE. Trimming cost V 5 bases and J 0 bases, with 13 bases left between them. The CDR3 has 15 amino acids. This chain's CDR3 is CASSPLRTSTDTQYF. As DNA, the CDR3 is TGTGCCAGCAGTCCTCTGCGAACTAGCACAGATACGCAGTATTTT.

V is TRBV15 and J is TRBJ1-1; D is uncertain. The V end lost 1 base, the J end lost 0 bases, and 9 bases lay between the germline ends. Germline loops: CDR1 LNHNV, CDR2 YYDKDF (reference sequence). The CDR3 covers 15 residues. CDR3 sequence reads: CATSRGTILNTEAFF. CDR3 sequence (DNA): TGTGCCACCAGCAGAGGTACGATACTGAACACTGAAGCTTTCTTT.

The rearrangement joins TRBV5-4 to TRBJ2-5; no clear D. The end of the DNA aligns better with TRBJ2-7, so the J call may be wrong. Germline assignment: CDR1 SGHNT and CDR2 YYREEE (reference sequence). The CDR3 covers 15 residues. This chain's CDR3 is CASSLEPPVDYEQYF. The CDR3 DNA reads TGTGCCAGCAGCTTGGAACCCCCTGTAGACTACGAGCAGTACTTC.

The rearrangement uses TRBV10-3 and TRBJ2-3; 11 nucleotides line up with TRBD2. Germline CDR1 ENHRY, CDR2 SYGVKD. The CDR3 spans 14 residues. V was clipped by 7 bases and J by 4 bases; unmatched bases: 4. The CDR3 DNA reads as TGTGCCATCAATAGCGGGGGGGCCGCAGATACGCAGTATTTT. This translates into CAINSGGAADTQYF.

The V gene is TRBV5-1, the J gene TRBJ2-5; TRBD2 matches at 11 bases. The CDR3 is 19 amino acids. The germline gives CDR1 SGHRS, CDR2 YFSETQ. V shed 5 bases, J shed 0 bases, and the junction held 15 bases outside the gene matches. CDR3 DNA: TGCGCCAGCAGAGGTAGCGGGGGGGCGATATCGCTCAACCAAGAGACCCAGTACTTC. Encoded protein: CASRGSGGAISLNQETQYF. Full variable domain (remainder filled in from reference TRBV5-1 and TRBJ2-5): KAGVTQTPRYLIKTRGQQVTLSCSPISGHRSVSWYQQTPGQGLQFLFEYFSETQRNKGNFPGRFSGRQFSNSRSEMNVSTLELGDSALYLCASRGSGGAISLNQETQYFGPGTRLLVL.

The chain combines TRBV6-1 with TRBJ2-1, with TRBD1 matching over 9 bases. V lost 3 bases and J lost 1; bases outside the gene matches: 1. There are 15 residues in the CDR3. Germline V lookup: CDR1 MNHNS, CDR2 SASEGT. CDR3 bases: TGTGCCAGCAGTGACGGGACAGGGTCCTACAATGAGCAGTTCTTC. It encodes CASSDGTGSYNEQFF.

The J gene is TRBJ2-5, the V gene TRBV6-6, with 8 bases aligning to TRBD1. The DNA end is more similar to TRBJ2-7, so the J call may be wrong. CDR3 length: 14 residues. The germline CDR1 and CDR2 sequences are MNHNY and SVGAGI (reference sequence). CDR3 sequence (DNA): TGTGCCAGCAGTTATGGACAGGGTGCCTACGAGCAGTACTTC. Translating it yields CASSYGQGAYEQYF.

The chain's CDR3 is CASSLTGAMSMVTEAFF. In nucleotides, the CDR3 is TGTGCCAGCAGTTTAACCGGGGCCATGAGCATGGTCACTGAAGCTTTCTTT. V and J are TRBV28 and TRBJ1-1; a possible D gene is TRBD1 (5 bases). CDR1 MDHEN and CDR2 SYDVKM come from the germline V gene. The CDR3 is made up of 17 amino acids. Trimming cost V 2 bases and J 4 bases, with 20 bases left between them.